This entry is about one T cell receptor (beta chain). The sample originates from a study of T cell responses to AZD1222 COVID-19 vaccine. Libraries were prepared by immunoSEQ multiplex PCR; TCRdb keeps only in-frame clonotypes and omits some of them. This table holds 100,000 or so clones, roughly 82% found once. The specimen comprised peripheral blood, sampled on day 0 of AZD1222 vaccination. This receptor was taken from an adult in good health.

The CDR3 DNA reads TGTGCCAGCAGTCTCAGTAGGAAGGCAGGGGGCAGGGATCAGCCCCAGCATTTT. Translated: CASSLSRKAGGRDQPQHF. The chain couples TRBV7-9 to TRBJ1-5, with 8 bases lining up with TRBD1. The CDR3 is made up of 18 amino acids. The V and J ends lost 6 bases and 5 bases, in that order; junction bases with no gene match: 18. Germline assignment: CDR1 SEHNR and CDR2 FQNEAQ (reference sequence).